This entry concerns a single T cell receptor (beta chain). Its antigen is undetermined. This sample was taken from a study of blood T cells in healthy people across ages. Study-wide findings and caveats: Changes in expanded clonotypes were possibly confounded, as the CMV status of donors was unknown. PBMCs went unsorted, and a conclusive naive versus antigen-experienced comparison was therefore prevented. Fewer expanded clones and more diversity marked long-lived versus aged donors. TCR beta diversity, measured per million T cells, fell in a roughly linear way with age.

Germline loops: CDR1 ENHRY, CDR2 SYGVKD. The CDR3 contains 14 residues. V was shortened by 8 bases and J by 2 bases, with 15 bases between the two germline ends. Primed by a sample-barcoded 5' primer and a J-beta primer mix, a second PCR proceeded for 7 to 11 cycles. TCRdb used MiXCR to reprocess the 5' RACE reads, holding one entry per CDR3 protein. This table holds roughly 830,000 distinct CDR3 sequences, 60% to 80% found once. The sample was blood. The TCR originated in a man aged 25-45 years in good health. The V call is TRBV10-3, the J call TRBJ1-2; no clear D. DNA of the CDR3: TGTGCCATCTGGAGGGAGGGAGCCAACTATGGCTACACCTTC. Its protein product is CAIWREGANYGYTF.